This TCR beta chain was profiled in a study of blood T cell repertoires in COVID-19. About the study: Collection of acute and convalescent COVID-19 samples took place in the United States, Italy and Spain. PBMCs, B-cell-depleted T cells, or T cells provided the cDNA or gDNA that made up the material.

The table came from immunoSEQ multiplex PCR; TCRdb's copy has only in-frame clones and leaves some out. The sample includes about 270,000 clones, about 84% seen only once; the top ten take approximately 6%. This CDR3 comprises 16 residues. The V gene's germline CDR1 is LNHDA and CDR2 SQIVND (reference sequence). J lost 0 bases, V lost 3 bases, and 6 bases had no gene match. A Seattle source enrolled patients during active infection and followed them longitudinally. Material: peripheral blood. The rearrangement links TRBV19 to TRBJ1-2; 8 nucleotides agree with TRBD1. The clonotype was recovered from an elderly woman with COVID-19, enrolled during active disease. CDR3 residues: CASSMRTGYTNYGYTF. The CDR3 DNA follows: TGTGCCAGTAGTATGAGGACAGGGTATACTAACTATGGCTACACCTTC.